This T cell receptor beta chain was captured by sequencing in a study of spatial heterogeneity in lung cancer. Overall study context: Beta-chain sequences consistently outnumbered alpha-chain sequences in detection. Raw-read counts averaged over ten per unique TCR and UMI combination.

Germline CDR1 reads MGHDK; CDR2 reads SYGVNS. The CDR3 consists of 14 residues. Trimming cost V 4 bases and J 0 bases, with 7 bases left between them. Regarding time point: sample taken at primary tumor resection. The sequenced material consisted of unsorted whole RNA from tumor, nontumor lung or frozen PBMC. Donation came from 70 or so patients with untreated early-stage non-small cell lung cancer. This clonotype was seen repeatedly, ten times or more. Every TCR cDNA molecule bore its own unique molecular identifier. TCRdb processed the 5' RACE reads anew with MiXCR; each CDR3 protein has one entry. The sample carries 8,500 to 14,000 distinct CDR3 sequences, 3% to 4.5% recorded once.

The chain carries TRBV25-1 and TRBJ1-5; possible D gene TRBD1, 5 bases. The sequences come from normal lung tissue next to the tumor, collected at surgery. The TCR was taken from a male donor with early-stage non-small cell lung cancer. Here the CDR3 reads CASSAQGSNQPQHF. Here the CDR3 DNA reads TGTGCCAGCAGTGCCCAGGGTAGCAATCAGCCCCAGCATTTT.